This TCR beta chain stems from a study of CD8+ T cells in alopecia areata. Study results and limitations: Against the mouse data, patients shared TCRs less clearly, possibly for HLA reasons.

The CDR3 extends over 13 amino acids. CDR1 is SEHNR, CDR2 FQNEAQ, per germline (reference sequence). V shed 4 bases and J shed 7 bases, with 13 bases lying between them. This clone has only a few counts. The antigen is undetermined. Indicated treatment: oral pan-JAK inhibitor, 5-10 mg twice daily. Individuals with alopecia areata gave both lesional scalp punch biopsies and peripheral blood for collection. Reverse transcribed after extraction, RNA yielded cDNA as the sequencing template. Assay: immunoSEQ multiplex PCR; the TCRdb copy retains only in-frame clones and omits some. The sample yields some 58,000 clones, just over 45% seen once.

The material was CD8+ T cells sorted from blood, obtained around week 36, from a patient treated with tofacitinib. This rearrangement joins TRBV7-9 to TRBJ1-2; D uncertain. This TCR was recovered from a human donor with alopecia areata. In nucleotides, the CDR3 is TGTGCCAGCAGCTCGACCGGAAAGCCTGGCTACACCTTC. As protein: CASSSTGKPGYTF.